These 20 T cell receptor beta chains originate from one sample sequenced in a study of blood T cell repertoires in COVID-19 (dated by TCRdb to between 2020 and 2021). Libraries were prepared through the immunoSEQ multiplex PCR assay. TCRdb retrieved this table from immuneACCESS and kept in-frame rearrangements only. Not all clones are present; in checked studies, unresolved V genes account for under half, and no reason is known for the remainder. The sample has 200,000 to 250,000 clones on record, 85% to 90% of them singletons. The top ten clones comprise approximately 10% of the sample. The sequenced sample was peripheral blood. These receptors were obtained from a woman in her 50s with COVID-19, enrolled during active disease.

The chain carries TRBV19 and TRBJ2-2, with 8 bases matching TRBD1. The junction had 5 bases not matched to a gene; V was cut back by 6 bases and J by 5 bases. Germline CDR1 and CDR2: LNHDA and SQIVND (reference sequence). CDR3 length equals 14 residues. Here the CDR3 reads CASSPTGATGELFF. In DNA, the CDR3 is TGTGCCAGTAGCCCGACAGGGGCTACCGGGGAGCTGTTTTTT.

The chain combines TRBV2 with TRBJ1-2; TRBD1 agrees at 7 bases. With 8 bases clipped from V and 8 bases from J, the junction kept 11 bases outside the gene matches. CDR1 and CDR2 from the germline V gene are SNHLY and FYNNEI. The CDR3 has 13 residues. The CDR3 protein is CASVPGQIVGYTF. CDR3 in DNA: TGTGCCAGCGTTCCGGGACAGATTGTCGGCTACACCTTC.

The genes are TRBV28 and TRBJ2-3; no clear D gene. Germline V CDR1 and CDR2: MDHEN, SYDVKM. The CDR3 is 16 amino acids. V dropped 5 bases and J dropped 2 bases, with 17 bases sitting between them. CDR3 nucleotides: TGTGCCAGCAGTCCCCGCTGGCGGATCCACACAGATACGCAGTATTTT. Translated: CASSPRWRIHTDTQYF.

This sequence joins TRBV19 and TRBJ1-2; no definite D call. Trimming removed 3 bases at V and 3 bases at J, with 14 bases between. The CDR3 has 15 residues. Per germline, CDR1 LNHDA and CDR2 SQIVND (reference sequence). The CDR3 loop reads CASSINTGIYYGYTF. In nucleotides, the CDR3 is TGTGCCAGTAGTATTAATACGGGAATTTACTATGGCTACACCTTC. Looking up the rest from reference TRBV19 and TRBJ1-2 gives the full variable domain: DGGITQSPKYLFRKEGQNVTLSCEQNLNHDAMYWYRQDPGQGLRLIYYSQIVNDFQKGDIAEGYSVSREKKESFPLTVTSAQKNPTAFYLCASSINTGIYYGYTFGSGTRLTVV.

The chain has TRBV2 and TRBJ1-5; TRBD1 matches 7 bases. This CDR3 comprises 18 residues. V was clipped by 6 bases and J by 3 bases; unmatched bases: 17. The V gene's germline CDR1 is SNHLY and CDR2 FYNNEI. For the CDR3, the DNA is TGTGCCAGCAGCCTTAGGGGGCGAGGTAGGGGAGACAATCAGCCCCAGCATTTT. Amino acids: CASSLRGRGRGDNQPQHF.

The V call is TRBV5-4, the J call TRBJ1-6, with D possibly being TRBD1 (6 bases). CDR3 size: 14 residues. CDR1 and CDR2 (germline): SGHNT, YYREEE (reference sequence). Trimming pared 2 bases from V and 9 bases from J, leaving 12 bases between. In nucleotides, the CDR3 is TGTGCCAGCAGCTTCACAGGGAATGGTTCACCCCTCCACTTT. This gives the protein CASSFTGNGSPLHF.

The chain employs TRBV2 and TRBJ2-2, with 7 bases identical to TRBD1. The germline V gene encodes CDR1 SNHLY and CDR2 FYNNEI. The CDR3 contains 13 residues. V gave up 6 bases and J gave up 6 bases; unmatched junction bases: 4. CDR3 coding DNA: TGTGCCAGCAGGAAAGGGGGCGCCGGGGAGCTGTTTTTT. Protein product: CASRKGGAGELFF.

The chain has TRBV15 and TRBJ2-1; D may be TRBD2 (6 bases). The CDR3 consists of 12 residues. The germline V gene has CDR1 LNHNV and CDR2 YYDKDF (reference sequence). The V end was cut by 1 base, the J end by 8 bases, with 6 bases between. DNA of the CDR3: TGTGCCACCAGCAGAGGGGGGGATGAGCAGTTCTTC. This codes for CATSRGGDEQFF.

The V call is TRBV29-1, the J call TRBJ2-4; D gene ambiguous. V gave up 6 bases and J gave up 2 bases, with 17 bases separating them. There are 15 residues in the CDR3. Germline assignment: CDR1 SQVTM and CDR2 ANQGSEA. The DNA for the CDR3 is TGCAGCGTCGTTAGAGGCGACCTACCCAAAAACATTCAGTACTTC. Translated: CSVVRGDLPKNIQYF.

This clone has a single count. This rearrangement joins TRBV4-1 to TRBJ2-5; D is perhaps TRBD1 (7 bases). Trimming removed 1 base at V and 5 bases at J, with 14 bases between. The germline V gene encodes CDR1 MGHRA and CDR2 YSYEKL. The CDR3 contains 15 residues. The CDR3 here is CASSQGGGGGETQYF. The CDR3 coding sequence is TGCGCCAGCAGCCAAGGAGGAGGGGGCGGGGAGACCCAGTACTTC.

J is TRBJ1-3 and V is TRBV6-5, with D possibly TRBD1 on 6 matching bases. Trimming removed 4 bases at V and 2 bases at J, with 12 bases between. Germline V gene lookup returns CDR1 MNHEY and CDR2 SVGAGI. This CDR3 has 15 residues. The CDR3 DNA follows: TGTGCCAGCAGTTTGACAGGAACGGCTGGAAACACCATATATTTT. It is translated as CASSLTGTAGNTIYF.

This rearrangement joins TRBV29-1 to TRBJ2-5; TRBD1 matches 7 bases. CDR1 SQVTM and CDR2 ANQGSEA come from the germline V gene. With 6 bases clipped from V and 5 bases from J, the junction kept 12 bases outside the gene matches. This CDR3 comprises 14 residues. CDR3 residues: CSVLPTTGWETQYF. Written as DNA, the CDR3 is TGCAGCGTCCTCCCGACGACAGGGTGGGAGACCCAGTACTTC.

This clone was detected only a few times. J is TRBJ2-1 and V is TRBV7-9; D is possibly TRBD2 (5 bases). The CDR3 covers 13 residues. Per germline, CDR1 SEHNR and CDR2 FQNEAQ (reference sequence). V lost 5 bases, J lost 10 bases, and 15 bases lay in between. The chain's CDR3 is CASSRSVEGEQFF. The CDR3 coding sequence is TGTGCCAGCAGCCGTAGCGTCGAAGGCGAGCAGTTCTTC. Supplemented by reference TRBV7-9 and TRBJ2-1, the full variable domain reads DTGVSQNPRHKITKRGQNVTFRCDPISEHNRLYWYRQTLGQGPEFLTYFQNEAQLEKSRLLSDRFSAERPKGSFSTLEIQRTEQGDSAMYLCASSRSVEGEQFFGPGTRLTVL.

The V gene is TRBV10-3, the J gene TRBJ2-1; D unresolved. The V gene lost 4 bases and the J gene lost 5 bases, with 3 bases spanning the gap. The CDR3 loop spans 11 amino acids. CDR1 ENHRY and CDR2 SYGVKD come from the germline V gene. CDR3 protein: CAISANNEQFF. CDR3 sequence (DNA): TGTGCCATCAGTGCAAACAATGAGCAGTTCTTC.

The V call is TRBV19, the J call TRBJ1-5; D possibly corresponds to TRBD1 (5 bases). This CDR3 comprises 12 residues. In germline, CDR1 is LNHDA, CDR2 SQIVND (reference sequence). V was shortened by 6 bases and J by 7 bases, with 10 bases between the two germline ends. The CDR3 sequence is CASRGGVQPQHF. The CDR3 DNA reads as TGTGCCAGTAGGGGGGGAGTACAGCCCCAGCATTTT. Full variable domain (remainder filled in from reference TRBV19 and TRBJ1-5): DGGITQSPKYLFRKEGQNVTLSCEQNLNHDAMYWYRQDPGQGLRLIYYSQIVNDFQKGDIAEGYSVSREKKESFPLTVTSAQKNPTAFYLCASRGGVQPQHFGDGTRLSIL.

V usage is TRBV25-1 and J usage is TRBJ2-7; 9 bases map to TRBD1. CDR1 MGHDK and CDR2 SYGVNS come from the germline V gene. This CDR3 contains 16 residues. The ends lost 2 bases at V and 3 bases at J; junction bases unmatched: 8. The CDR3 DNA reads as TGTGCCAGCAGTGAAGGGCCCGGGACAGGGCACTACGAGCAGTACTTC. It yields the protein CASSEGPGTGHYEQYF.

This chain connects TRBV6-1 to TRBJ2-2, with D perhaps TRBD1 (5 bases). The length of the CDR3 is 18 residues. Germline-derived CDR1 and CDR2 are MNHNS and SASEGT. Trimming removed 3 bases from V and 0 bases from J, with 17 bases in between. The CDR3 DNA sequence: TGTGCCAGCAGTGATAAGGACATCAAATTCGCGAACACCGGGGAGCTGTTTTTT. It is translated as CASSDKDIKFANTGELFF.

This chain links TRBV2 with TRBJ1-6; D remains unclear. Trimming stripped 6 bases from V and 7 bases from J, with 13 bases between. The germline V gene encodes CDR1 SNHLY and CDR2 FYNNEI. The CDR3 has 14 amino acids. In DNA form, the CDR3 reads TGTGCCAGCAGGCCGGAGGTTGGGAATTCACCCCTCCACTTT. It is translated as CASRPEVGNSPLHF.

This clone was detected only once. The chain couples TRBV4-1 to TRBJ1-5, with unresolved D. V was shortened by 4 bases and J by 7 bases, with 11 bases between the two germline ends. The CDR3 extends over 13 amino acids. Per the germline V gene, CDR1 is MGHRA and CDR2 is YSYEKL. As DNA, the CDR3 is TGCGCCAGCAGCCTCGGGGAAGGACAGCCCCAGCATTTT. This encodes CASSLGEGQPQHF.

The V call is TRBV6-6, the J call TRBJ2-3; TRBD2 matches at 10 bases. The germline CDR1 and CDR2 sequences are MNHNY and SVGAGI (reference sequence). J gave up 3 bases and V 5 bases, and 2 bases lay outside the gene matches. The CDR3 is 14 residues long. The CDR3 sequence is CASSQTSGTDTQYF. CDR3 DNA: TGTGCCAGCAGTCAGACTAGCGGGACAGATACGCAGTATTTT.